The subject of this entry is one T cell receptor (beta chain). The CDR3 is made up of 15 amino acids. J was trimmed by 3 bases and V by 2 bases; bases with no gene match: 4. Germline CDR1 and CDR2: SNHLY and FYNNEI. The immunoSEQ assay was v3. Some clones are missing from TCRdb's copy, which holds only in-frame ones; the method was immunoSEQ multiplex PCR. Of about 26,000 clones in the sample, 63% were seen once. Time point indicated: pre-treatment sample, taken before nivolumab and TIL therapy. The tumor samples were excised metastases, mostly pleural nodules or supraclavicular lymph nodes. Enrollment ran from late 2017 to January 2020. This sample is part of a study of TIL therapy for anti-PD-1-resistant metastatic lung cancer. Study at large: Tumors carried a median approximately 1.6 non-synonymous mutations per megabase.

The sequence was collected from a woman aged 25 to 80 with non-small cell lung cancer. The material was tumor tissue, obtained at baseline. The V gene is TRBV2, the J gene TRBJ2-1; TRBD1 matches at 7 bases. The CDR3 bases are TGTGCCAGCAGTGAACCCGGGACAGACTACAATGAGCAGTTCTTC. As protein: CASSEPGTDYNEQFF. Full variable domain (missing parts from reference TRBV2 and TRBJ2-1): EPEVTQTPSHQVTQMGQEVILRCVPISNHLYFYWYRQILGQKVEFLVSFYNNEISEKSEIFDDQFSVERPDGSNFTLKIRSTKLEDSAMYFCASSEPGTDYNEQFFGPGTRLTVL.